One sample yielded the 21 T cell receptor beta chains listed below, sequenced in a study of blood T cell repertoires in COVID-19. Only in-frame clones appear in the TCRdb table, and some are missing; sequencing was by immunoSEQ multiplex PCR. The data show tens of thousands of clones, approximately 78% seen once. The specimen sequenced was peripheral blood. These TCRs come from a human donor in a cohort sampled during active COVID-19.

The chain carries TRBV25-1 and TRBJ2-1; 8 bases align to TRBD1. The CDR3 has 16 amino acids. Trimming removed 2 bases from V and 1 base from J; junction bases left unmatched: 4. Germline loops: CDR1 MGHDK, CDR2 SYGVNS. CDR3 nucleotide sequence: TGTGCCAGCAGTGAAAAGCAGGGGGCGTCCTACAATGAGCAGTTCTTC. Translation gives CASSEKQGASYNEQFF.

This clone has a handful of counts. Written as DNA, the CDR3 is TGTGCCAGCAGTGAATCGCAGGGGTTGGACGAGCAGTACTTC. This encodes CASSESQGLDEQYF. The chain employs TRBV2 and TRBJ2-7, with D possibly being TRBD1 (6 bases). In germline, CDR1 is SNHLY, CDR2 FYNNEI. The length of the CDR3 is 14 residues. Trimming shortened V by 2 bases and J by 5 bases, and 13 bases separated the two germline ends.

The V gene is TRBV19, the J gene TRBJ2-2; no reliable D call. The germline gives CDR1 LNHDA, CDR2 SQIVND (reference sequence). The CDR3 runs to 15 residues. Trimming cost V 0 bases and J 1 base, with 6 bases left between them. CDR3 sequence: CASSIEYWNTGELFF. In DNA, the CDR3 is TGTGCCAGTAGTATAGAGTACTGGAACACCGGGGAGCTGTTTTTT.

This clone has a handful of counts. This chain links TRBV27 with TRBJ1-5, with 8 bases matching TRBD1. After removal of 6 bases from V and 10 bases from J, the junction contained 8 bases not matched to a gene. This CDR3 spans 13 amino acids. Germline V gene sequence: CDR1 MNHEY, CDR2 SMNVEV (reference sequence). CDR3 nucleotide sequence: TGTGCCAGCAGGCGGACAGGGCCCGGACCCCAGCATTTT. This gives the protein CASRRTGPGPQHF.

The chain couples TRBV7-7 to TRBJ2-1; 8 bases fit TRBD2. The CDR3 is made up of 15 amino acids. The germline CDR1 and CDR2 sequences are SSHAT and FNYEAQ (reference sequence). The V gene end was trimmed by 1 base and the J gene end by 7 bases; junction bases not matched to a gene: 6. DNA for the CDR3: TGTGCCAGCAGCTTAGACGGGAGGGCGGGGAATGAGCAGTTCTTC. Its translation is CASSLDGRAGNEQFF.

Comments on this clone: A read error may account for a junction end that differs from germline. This chain links TRBV6-4 with TRBJ2-5; D not resolved. The CDR3 has 10 amino acids. The germline CDR1 and CDR2 sequences are MRHNA and SNTAGT. The CDR3 region is CASSDTASDF. Written as DNA, the CDR3 is TGTGCCAGCAGTGACACAGCTTCAGACTTC.

By share of the sample, this clone is medium-sized. The rearrangement uses TRBV9 and TRBJ2-1; D is possibly TRBD1 (6 bases). The germline V gene encodes CDR1 SGDLS and CDR2 YYNGEE. The germline V and J ends were trimmed by 2 bases and 7 bases, with 16 bases remaining between them. The CDR3 contains 15 residues. For the CDR3, the DNA is TGTGCCAGCAGCGTGGGGACATTGTCTGAGAATGAGCAGTTCTTC. Translation gives CASSVGTLSENEQFF.

V usage is TRBV7-9 and J usage is TRBJ2-1; D gene ambiguous. V was clipped by 1 base and J by 11 bases, with 12 bases between them. This CDR3 contains 13 residues. CDR1 and CDR2 (germline): SEHNR, FQNEAQ (reference sequence). The chain's CDR3 is CASSLVLLTKQFF. CDR3 nucleotides: TGTGCCAGCAGCTTAGTACTTCTTACCAAGCAGTTCTTC.

The rearrangement joins TRBV7-2 to TRBJ2-3, with TRBD2 matching 8 bases. Germline V gene data show CDR1 as SGHTA and CDR2 as FQGNSA. Unmatched junction bases numbered 7, after V lost 6 bases and J lost 2 bases. This CDR3 is built from 15 residues. CDR3 region: CASRKAGVYTDTQYF. CDR3 sequence (DNA): TGTGCCAGCAGAAAAGCGGGGGTGTACACAGATACGCAGTATTTT.

This chain joins TRBV27 and TRBJ1-3; 9 positions match TRBD1. V shed 6 bases and J 3 bases; nucleotides not matched to a gene: 6. CDR1 and CDR2 from the germline V gene are MNHEY and SMNVEV (reference sequence). CDR3 size: 15 residues. In nucleotides, the CDR3 is TGTGCCAGCAGAGCCGGACAGGGGATTGGAAACACCATATATTTT. Translating gives CASRAGQGIGNTIYF.

This chain connects TRBV4-3 to TRBJ2-1; possible D gene TRBD1, 5 bases. Trimming took off 3 bases at V and 6 bases at J, with 12 bases between the two ends. CDR3 length: 14 residues. The V gene's germline CDR1 is LGHNA and CDR2 YSLEER. The CDR3 reads CASSHFMGLNEQFF. For the CDR3, the DNA is TGCGCCAGCAGCCACTTTATGGGGCTCAATGAGCAGTTCTTC.

This chain connects TRBV28 to TRBJ2-3; 8 bases agree with TRBD2. Germline loops: CDR1 MDHEN, CDR2 SYDVKM. With 7 bases clipped from V and 5 bases from J, the junction kept 8 bases outside the gene matches. The CDR3 is 14 residues long. CDR3 amino acids: CASKDGGAVDTQYF. CDR3 in DNA: TGTGCCAGCAAGGACGGGGGGGCAGTAGATACGCAGTATTTT. The full variable domain, completed using reference TRBV28 and TRBJ2-3, is DVKVTQSSRYLVKRTGEKVFLECVQDMDHENMFWYRQDPGLGLRLIYFSYDVKMKEKGDIPEGYSVSREKKERFSLILESASTNQTSMYLCASKDGGAVDTQYFGPGTRLTVL.

The chain employs TRBV7-2 and TRBJ2-1, with no clear D. CDR1 SGHTA and CDR2 FQGNSA come from the germline V gene. The CDR3 runs 15 residues. Trimming shortened V by 3 bases and J by 0 bases, and 9 bases separated the two germline ends. The DNA of the CDR3 is TGTGCCAGCAGCTTTGAGTCGAGCTCCTACAATGAGCAGTTCTTC. This translates into CASSFESSSYNEQFF.

This sequence joins TRBV21-1 and TRBJ2-7; the listed D gene, TRBD2, was not tested against the DNA. TRBV21-1 represents a pseudogene. The CDR3 runs 17 residues. CDR3 DNA: TGTGCCAGCAGCAACATAACTAGCGGGAGTCTCGACTACGAGCAGTACTTC. This codes for CASSNITSGSLDYEQYF.

This clone appeared a few times. The chain recombines TRBV5-6 with TRBJ2-5, with D perhaps TRBD2 (6 bases). Trimming shortened V by 4 bases and J by 4 bases, and 17 bases separated the two germline ends. Looked up from germline, CDR1 is SGHDT and CDR2 is YYEEEE. The CDR3 has 15 amino acids. CDR3 amino acids: CASSPWRGITETQYF. CDR3 bases: TGTGCCAGCAGCCCTTGGAGGGGTATAACAGAGACCCAGTACTTC.

CDR3 sequence reads: CASSLVQGNVYEQFF. In nucleotides, the CDR3 is TGTGCCAGCAGCTTAGTTCAGGGGAACGTCTATGAGCAGTTCTTC. The chain recombines TRBV11-2 with TRBJ2-1; tentative D call: TRBD1 (6 bases). The CDR3 sequence is 15 residues long. The germline V gene encodes CDR1 SGHAT and CDR2 FQNNGV. V lost 1 base and J lost 8, with 15 bases in between.

The chain carries TRBV5-1 and TRBJ1-3, with D perhaps matching TRBD1 (5 bases). V was shortened by 0 bases and J by 4 bases, with 17 bases between the two germline ends. CDR1 is SGHRS, CDR2 YFSETQ, per germline. CDR3 length equals 17 residues. The CDR3 DNA reads TGCGCCAGCAGCTTGGAGGGGCAGTCTCTACCCGGAAACACCATATATTTT. This codes for CASSLEGQSLPGNTIYF.

The chain is built from TRBV2 and TRBJ1-1; possibly TRBD1 for D (5 bases). Germline V gene sequence: CDR1 SNHLY, CDR2 FYNNEI. V was cut by 7 bases and J by 1 base, with 10 bases left in between. The CDR3 runs to 13 residues. CDR3 residues: CASTRGENTEAFF. CDR3 DNA: TGTGCCAGCACCCGGGGGGAGAACACTGAAGCTTTCTTT.

The V and J genes are TRBV5-1 and TRBJ2-3; 13 nucleotides line up with TRBD2. Germline V gene lookup returns CDR1 SGHRS and CDR2 YFSETQ. J lost 2 bases, V lost 0 bases, and 9 bases had no gene match. The CDR3 is 19 amino acids. CDR3 DNA sequence: TGCGCCAGCAGCTTGGCCGGGACTAGCGGGGCCACCTTCACAGATACGCAGTATTTT. Amino acids: CASSLAGTSGATFTDTQYF.

This chain uses TRBV15 with TRBJ2-5; 8 nucleotides agree with TRBD1. The V and J ends lost 3 bases and 0 bases, in that order; junction bases with no gene match: 9. Germline loops: CDR1 LNHNV, CDR2 YYDKDF (reference sequence). This CDR3 is 17 amino acids long. The CDR3 region is CATSSLTGGSYQETQYF. Written as DNA, the CDR3 is TGTGCCACCAGCAGCCTAACAGGGGGATCGTACCAAGAGACCCAGTACTTC.

The CDR3 DNA reads as TGCAGCGTTGAACGGACTAGCGGGAGCACAGATACGCAGTATTTT. Its translation: CSVERTSGSTDTQYF. The V gene is TRBV29-1, the J gene TRBJ2-3, with TRBD2 matching over 11 bases. The CDR3 runs to 15 residues. V lost 2 bases, J lost 0 bases, and 1 base stayed unmatched. Germline CDR1 reads SQVTM; CDR2 reads ANQGSEA.